Sequencing of this T cell receptor beta chain was carried out in a study of control samples from healthy donors and cancer patients. This table comes from immunoSEQ multiplex PCR, and its TCRdb copy is limited to in-frame clones, with some not included. The sample includes 150,000 or so clones, 88% of them seen just once. The CDR3 is 14 residues long. Trimming left V 5 bases short and J 3 bases short, with 14 bases between. Germline V gives CDR1 MGHRA, CDR2 YSYEKL. Specimen: blood. The receptor was isolated from a woman between 25 and 40 years old in good health. The chain carries TRBV4-1 and TRBJ2-7; maybe TRBD1 (6 bases). The CDR3 nucleotides are TGCGCCAGCAGCTACCGGGACAAGGGCTACGAGCAGTACGTC. Protein: CASSYRDKGYEQYV.